What follows are 20 T cell receptor beta chains derived from one specimen sequenced in a study of OX40 agonist ivuxolimab in advanced cancers. Generated by immunoSEQ multiplex PCR, the TCRdb table keeps only in-frame clones and is missing some. The sample consists of tens of thousands of clones, about 85% of them appearing once. The input for sequencing was CD4+ or CD8+ T cells sorted from blood, taken in a trial of the OX40 agonist ivuxolimab. All receptors come from an adult with an advanced solid tumor such as melanoma, head and neck, liver or kidney cancer.

The rearrangement uses TRBV5-1 and TRBJ2-7; D possibly uses TRBD1 or TRBD2 (5 bases each). Germline V CDR1 and CDR2: SGHRS, YFSETQ. V was cut by 0 bases and J by 2 bases, with 12 bases left in between. This CDR3 comprises 15 residues. This CDR3 reads CASSLGGTGTYEQYF. The DNA of the CDR3 is TGCGCCAGCAGCTTGGGGGGGACGGGGACCTACGAGCAGTACTTC.

This clone has a handful of counts. This rearrangement joins TRBV28 to TRBJ2-3, with 13 nucleotides matching TRBD2. V lost 1 base to trimming and J lost 3 bases; unmatched junction nucleotides: 7. Germline values: CDR1 MDHEN, CDR2 SYDVKM. This CDR3 region has 18 residues. The CDR3 reads CASSLSIGLAGDTDTQYF. CDR3 nucleotides: TGTGCCAGCAGTTTATCCATTGGACTAGCGGGAGATACAGATACGCAGTATTTT.

In DNA form, the CDR3 reads TGTGCTAGTGGTCCCTCCAGGGAGAATTACGAGCAGTACTTC. Translation gives CASGPSRENYEQYF. V usage is TRBV12-5 and J usage is TRBJ2-7; D is possibly TRBD1 or TRBD2 (5 bases each). Germline-derived CDR1 and CDR2 are LGHNT and FRNRAP. Trimming cost V 5 bases and J 4 bases, with 15 bases left between them. The CDR3 is made up of 14 amino acids.

This chain connects TRBV4-2 to TRBJ2-6; D gene ambiguous. CDR1 and CDR2 (germline): LGHNA, YNFKEQ. This CDR3 is built from 17 residues. Trimming took 0 bases from V and 2 from J, leaving 11 bases between them. The CDR3 protein is CASSQDRRLPGANVLTF. The CDR3 bases are TGTGCCAGCAGCCAAGATAGGCGGCTACCTGGGGCCAACGTCCTGACTTTC.

This clone was recorded only once. The chain combines TRBV23-1 with TRBJ2-7; D remains ambiguous. TRBV23-1 is an ORF, with its function uncertain. Trimming left V 6 bases short and J 4 bases short, with 31 bases between. The CDR3 is 19 residues long. The CDR3 reads CASSQLNPTVTRPSYEQYF. Written as DNA, the CDR3 is TGCGCCAGCAGCCAGTTGAACCCTACGGTAACGAGACCATCTTACGAGCAGTACTTC.

V gene TRBV1 combines with J gene TRBJ1-4; the tabulated D call, TRBD1, remains unverified against the DNA. TRBV1 corresponds to a pseudogene. CDR3 length: 19 residues. CDR3 sequence reads: CTSSQDRGQHSSTNEKLFF. The CDR3 DNA reads as TGCACCAGCAGCCAAGATAGGGGACAGCATTCCTCAACTAATGAAAAACTGTTTTTT.

The gene calls are TRBV18 and TRBJ2-5; possibly TRBD1 or TRBD2 for D (6 bases each). The CDR3 contains 14 residues. The V gene's germline CDR1 is KGHSH and CDR2 LQKENI. Trimming took 4 bases from V and 5 from J, leaving 14 bases between them. CDR3: CASSRSGGGETQYF. CDR3 nucleotide sequence: TGTGCCAGCTCACGTTCCGGGGGCGGGGAGACCCAGTACTTC. Looking up the rest from reference TRBV18 and TRBJ2-5 gives the full variable domain: NAGVMQNPRHLVRRRGQEARLRCSPMKGHSHVYWYRQLPEEGLKFMVYLQKENIIDESGMPKERFSAEFPKEGPSILRIQQVVRGDSAAYFCASSRSGGGETQYFGPGTRLLVL.

The chain combines TRBV2 with TRBJ1-4, with D perhaps matching TRBD1 (5 bases). The ends were cut back, 6 bases at V and 8 bases at J, with 16 bases in the middle. Germline loops: CDR1 SNHLY, CDR2 FYNNEI. The CDR3 has 14 amino acids. The CDR3 DNA reads as TGTGCCAGCAGCATTACCGGGGGAGAGGAAAAACTGTTTTTT. It codes for CASSITGGEEKLFF.

CDR3 sequence (DNA): TGTGCCAGCAGCTTTAAAGGCGGGGGGAAAGAGACCCAGTACTTC. This sequence encodes CASSFKGGGKETQYF. The J gene is TRBJ2-5, the V gene TRBV7-3; 8 bases line up with TRBD2. Per the germline V gene, CDR1 is SGHTA and CDR2 is FQGTGA. With V trimmed by 3 bases and J by 3 bases, 6 bases remained unmatched. The CDR3 is 15 residues long.

The chain carries TRBV6-6 and TRBJ2-2; TRBD1 is a possible D gene (5 bases). This CDR3 has 14 residues. In germline, CDR1 is MNHNY, CDR2 SVGAGI (reference sequence). V shed 10 bases and J shed 1 base, with 13 bases lying between them. CDR3 in amino acids: CATSVGQNTGELFF. The CDR3 DNA reads as TGTGCCACCTCGGTAGGACAGAACACCGGGGAGCTGTTTTTT.

J is TRBJ2-1 and V is TRBV2; TRBD2 aligns across 7 bases. The V gene end was trimmed by 3 bases and the J gene end by 12 bases; junction bases not matched to a gene: 8. CDR1 is SNHLY, CDR2 FYNNEI, per germline. The CDR3 sequence is 13 residues long. The CDR3 sequence is CASSDGGGKGQFF. CDR3 in DNA: TGTGCCAGCAGTGATGGCGGGGGTAAGGGGCAGTTCTTC.

In the case of this clone: Distinct nucleotide sequences in the sample also encode this CDR3. The rearrangement joins TRBV18 to TRBJ2-1; weak D call: TRBD2 (5 bases). Trimming removed 4 bases from V and 5 bases from J, with 12 bases in between. CDR1 and CDR2 from the germline V gene are KGHSH and LQKENI. The CDR3 covers 14 residues. The CDR3: CASSRAPRDNEQFF. The CDR3 nucleotides are TGTGCCAGCTCACGAGCCCCGAGGGACAATGAGCAGTTCTTC. Complete variable domain (other parts from reference TRBV18 and TRBJ2-1): NAGVMQNPRHLVRRRGQEARLRCSPMKGHSHVYWYRQLPEEGLKFMVYLQKENIIDESGMPKERFSAEFPKEGPSILRIQQVVRGDSAAYFCASSRAPRDNEQFFGPGTRLTVL.

This clone was detected once. The V call is TRBV28, the J call TRBJ1-1, with TRBD1 matching over 11 bases. V shed 3 bases, J shed 11 bases, and the junction held 5 bases outside the gene matches. The CDR3 runs to 13 residues. Per germline, CDR1 MDHEN and CDR2 SYDVKM. CDR3 DNA: TGTGCCAGCAGTTTGGGACAGGGGGGGGTTGCTTTCTTT. This codes for CASSLGQGGVAFF.

The genes are TRBV7-2 and TRBJ1-2; no reliable D call. The CDR3 sequence is 14 residues long. Trimming took off 2 bases at V and 4 bases at J, with 11 bases between the two ends. Germline-derived CDR1 and CDR2 are SGHTA and FQGNSA. CDR3 amino acids: CASSLYPDSYGYTF. Here the CDR3 DNA reads TGTGCCAGCAGCTTATACCCGGATAGCTATGGCTACACCTTC.

This chain uses TRBV5-1 with TRBJ2-3; D perhaps matches TRBD2 (6 bases). V was trimmed by 2 bases and J by 3 bases, leaving 10 bases between them. CDR3 size: 14 residues. Germline V gives CDR1 SGHRS, CDR2 YFSETQ. CDR3 in DNA: TGCGCCAGCAGCTTAGGGGCGGGGACAGATACGCAGTATTTT. The encoded protein is CASSLGAGTDTQYF.

V is TRBV4-1 and J is TRBJ1-4; D gene ambiguous. Germline-derived CDR1 and CDR2 are MGHRA and YSYEKL. This CDR3 is built from 16 residues. Deletions cut 1 base from V and 0 bases from J, with 9 bases between. CDR3 in DNA: TGCGCCAGCAGCCAAGTGATCACTGCAACTAATGAAAAACTGTTTTTT. This gives the protein CASSQVITATNEKLFF.

The CDR3 DNA sequence: TGTGCCAGCAGCCAGGGGGGCGGGAGAGGGACCTACGAGCAGTACTTC. It is translated as CASSQGGGRGTYEQYF. V is TRBV14 and J is TRBJ2-7; maybe TRBD2 (7 bases). Germline lookup yields CDR1 SGHDN and CDR2 FVKESK. CDR3 length equals 16 residues. V was cut by 3 bases and J by 2 bases, with 17 bases left in between.

This clone came up once. CDR3 protein: CASSQDTGEGNTIYF. The DNA of the CDR3 is TGCGCCAGCAGCCAAGATACGGGAGAGGGAAACACCATATATTTT. The V and J genes are TRBV4-3 and TRBJ1-3; the D is unclear. Deletions cut 0 bases from V and 4 bases from J, with 10 bases between. Germline CDR1 is LGHNA and CDR2 is YSLEER. The length of the CDR3 is 15 residues.

This chain connects TRBV11-3 to TRBJ2-7; TRBD1 might be the D (8 bases). V shed 6 bases and J shed 5 bases, with 20 bases lying between them. Germline-derived CDR1 and CDR2 are SGHNT and YENEEA. The CDR3 has 15 amino acids. The CDR3 protein is CASRPTGEGFHEQYF. The CDR3 DNA is TGTGCCAGCAGACCGACAGGGGAGGGATTCCACGAGCAGTACTTC.

The chain employs TRBV7-9 and TRBJ2-3; 9 bases are a match to TRBD1. This CDR3 has 15 residues. The germline V gene encodes CDR1 SEHNR and CDR2 FQNEAQ (reference sequence). Germline trimming cut 3 bases from V and 3 bases from J; bases unmatched to any gene: 4. The CDR3 here is CASSLIGTGTDTQYF. In nucleotides, the CDR3 is TGTGCCAGCAGCTTGATCGGGACAGGGACAGATACGCAGTATTTT. The entire variable domain, with the rest obtained from reference TRBV7-9 and TRBJ2-3, is as follows: DTGVSQNPRHKITKRGQNVTFRCDPISEHNRLYWYRQTLGQGPEFLTYFQNEAQLEKSRLLSDRFSAERPKGSFSTLEIQRTEQGDSAMYLCASSLIGTGTDTQYFGPGTRLTVL.